This TCR beta chain is drawn from a study of control samples from healthy donors and cancer patients (TCRdb year 2020). For this clone: Its antigen is unknown. One junction end disagrees with the germline gene, perhaps due to a read error.

The library was made by the immunoSEQ multiplex PCR assay. The immuneACCESS repertoire file appears here via TCRdb, limited to in-frame rearrangements. These files lack a portion of the clones; in checked studies, under half of the deficit traces to unresolved V genes, and the cause of the others is not known. The sample profile shows roughly 370,000 clones; approximately 92% of them were found once. Over 5.5% of the sample goes to the ten largest clones. The germline V gene encodes CDR1 SGHTA and CDR2 FQGNSA. The CDR3, cysteine through phenylalanine, is 13 amino acids long. Only the CDR3 DNA stays, 39 bases, in frame from base 1.

The sample was PBMCs. This TCR derives from a man aged 35-49 years with head and neck cancer. The rearranged segments are TRBV7-2 and TRBJ1-1, with the D gene not confidently named. The DNA is TGTGCCAGCAGCTATACCCTGAACAGTGAAGCTTTCTTT. Its product reads: CASSYTLNSEAFF.